Shown below are 20 T cell receptor beta chains from a single sample sequenced in a study of prognosis after radiotherapy for stage I lung cancer. Using two-round multiplex PCR, the authors amplified TCR beta CDR3 from genomic DNA. Used in first-round PCR were primers specific to each TRBV and TRBJ gene. MiXCR, run by TCRdb on the multiplex PCR reads, gives a single entry per CDR3 protein. The data contain some 13,000 distinct CDR3 sequences, about 50% of them singletons. The sequencing used PBMCs, collected before or after stereotactic body radiation therapy (not recorded which). All receptors derive from a donor over 45 with non-small cell lung cancer.

Remarks on this clonotype: This likely traces to a read error, being one base from a far larger clone. The V call is TRBV6-9, the J call TRBJ2-1, with D tentatively TRBD2 (5 bases). This CDR3 region has 19 residues. CDR1 is MNHGY and CDR2 is SVAAGI in the germline V gene. Trimming removed 3 bases from V and 4 bases from J, with 25 bases in between. The CDR3: CASSYSNGSPLTSYNEQFF. The CDR3 DNA reads TGTGCCAGCAGTTACTCGAATGGGAGTCCCTTAACATCATACAATGAGCAGTTCTTC.

Regarding this clonotype: A read error may account for a junction end that differs from germline. V gene TRBV29-1 combines with J gene TRBJ2-3, with 7 bases fitting TRBD2. Looked up from germline, CDR1 is SQVTM and CDR2 is ANQGSEA. The CDR3 sequence is 15 residues long. The CDR3 bases are TGCAGCGTTGATGGGGAGGGCGGCGGGAAAGATACGAAGTATTTT. Translation: CSVDGEGGGKDTKYF.

This clonotype is classed as medium-sized (0.01 to 0.1%). The chain employs TRBV28 and TRBJ2-5; D may be TRBD2 (5 bases). Between the trimmed V and J ends, which lost 3 bases and 3 bases, there was a span of 14 bases. In germline, CDR1 is MDHEN, CDR2 SYDVKM. This CDR3 comprises 15 residues. CDR3 bases: TGTGCCAGCAGTTTTATCGGACCGGGGAAAGAGACCCAGTACTTC. It is translated as CASSFIGPGKETQYF.

This clonotype came up many times. The V and J genes are TRBV20-1 and TRBJ2-7; 7 bases are a match to TRBD2. The J call may not be correct, given that the DNA end is closer to TRBJ2-5. The CDR3 spans 15 residues. The germline gives CDR1 DFQATT, CDR2 SNEGSKA (reference sequence). CDR3 residues: CSASSAGAGQETQYF. The CDR3 DNA is TGCAGTGCTAGCTCGGCGGGAGCCGGGCAAGAGACCCAGTACTTC.

With respect to this clonotype: A far larger clone lies a single base away; this is likely a read error. V usage is TRBV6-4 and J usage is TRBJ1-4, with D perhaps matching TRBD1 (6 bases). Trimming cost V 4 bases and J 5 bases, with 8 bases left between them. Germline CDR1 reads MRHNA; CDR2 reads SNTAGT. The CDR3 loop spans 13 amino acids. The CDR3: CASSGTVNEKLFF. CDR3 sequence (DNA): TGTGCCAGCAGTGGGACAGTGAATGAAAAACTGTTTTTT.

As to this clonotype: A single base is all that separates this from a far larger clone, so a read error is likely. J is TRBJ2-4 and V is TRBV6-1, with 9 bases lining up with TRBD1. The CDR3 runs to 18 residues. The germline V gene encodes CDR1 MNHNS and CDR2 SASEGT. CDR3 bases: TGTGCCAGCAGGGCCGGGACAGGGTGTAGCCTAGCCAAAAACATTAAGTACTTC. Amino acids: CASRAGTGCSLAKNIKYF.

This clonotype is categorized as medium-sized. The chain joins TRBV7-8 to TRBJ2-1, with D unclear. V was trimmed by 5 bases and J by 1 base, leaving 12 bases between them. CDR1 is SGHVS and CDR2 is FQNEAQ in the germline V gene. The CDR3 has 15 residues. The CDR3 region is CASSTSESSYNEQFF. As DNA, the CDR3 is TGTGCCAGCAGCACTTCAGAGTCTTCCTACAATGAGCAGTTCTTC.

This clonotype was seen more than once but under ten times. The CDR3 spells CASSPTGVLNTKHF. The CDR3 nucleotides are TGTGCCAGCAGTCCAACGGGGGTTCTTAATACCAAGCATTTT. The chain has TRBV28 and TRBJ1-5, with a weak D call TRBD1 (5 bases). CDR3 length: 14 residues. Germline V gene data show CDR1 as MDHEN and CDR2 as SYDVKM. V was clipped by 5 bases and J by 14 bases, with 22 bases between them.

This chain links TRBV20-1 with TRBJ1-5, with D tentatively TRBD1 (6 bases). The CDR3 consists of 13 residues. The V and J ends lost 4 bases and 2 bases respectively, with 9 bases between them. Germline-derived CDR1 and CDR2 are DFQATT and SNEGSKA (reference sequence). CDR3 sequence reads: CSAMPGGNQPQHF. The CDR3 region has the DNA TGCAGTGCTATGCCAGGGGGCAATCAGCCCCAGCATTTT.

By share, this clonotype counts as medium-sized. The chain has TRBV6-2 or TRBV6-3 and TRBJ2-2; D call uncertain. V dropped 5 bases and J dropped 0 bases, with 13 bases sitting between them. Germline CDR1 MNHEY, CDR2 SVGEGT. This CDR3 has 16 amino acids. In DNA form, the CDR3 reads TGTGCCAGCAGTGAAAGGGCACCATCGAACACCGGGGAGCTGTTTTTT. Translation: CASSERAPSNTGELFF.

This clonotype was seen ten or more times. The chain's CDR3 is CASSVGGVSNQPQHF. The CDR3 DNA reads TGTGCCAGTAGCGTAGGGGGGGTGAGCAATCAGCCCCAGCATTTT. The V and J genes are TRBV19 and TRBJ1-5, with a possible D match to TRBD1 (6 bases). Germline CDR1 and CDR2: LNHDA and SQIVND (reference sequence). This CDR3 is 15 amino acids long. Trimming stripped 6 bases from V and 1 base from J, with 13 bases between.

In this sample, this clonotype is medium-sized (0.01 to 0.1%). The V call is TRBV11-2, the J call TRBJ1-3, with a weak D call TRBD1 (6 bases). Germline CDR1 reads SGHAT; CDR2 reads FQNNGV. The CDR3 contains 17 residues. The V end lost 4 bases, the J end lost 4 bases, and 20 bases lay between the germline ends. The CDR3 DNA follows: TGTGCCAGCAGCTCCCTTGGACAGCGAAGAGGGGGAAACACCATATATTTT. Its protein is CASSSLGQRRGGNTIYF.

The CDR3 protein is CASTSSGISYNEQYF. The CDR3 region has the DNA TGTGCCAGCACTTCTAGCGGGATCTCCTACAATGAGCAGTACTTC. This chain connects TRBV9 to TRBJ2-1, with 9 bases matching TRBD2. The J call may be wrong; the DNA end is better matched by TRBJ2-7. Per the germline V gene, CDR1 is SGDLS and CDR2 is YYNGEE. This CDR3 is built from 15 residues.

This sequence joins TRBV2 and TRBJ1-6; maybe TRBD1 (5 bases). V dropped 7 bases and J dropped 3 bases, with 10 bases sitting between them. CDR1 SNHLY and CDR2 FYNNEI come from the germline V gene. The CDR3 runs to 14 residues. The CDR3 loop reads CASKTRVYNSPLHF. Written as DNA, the CDR3 is TGTGCCAGCAAGACCAGGGTCTATAATTCACCCCTCCACTTT.

As concerns this clonotype: A read error may produce the germline difference seen at one junction end. The chain carries TRBV11-3 and TRBJ1-1, with D maybe TRBD1 (6 bases). This CDR3 has 17 residues. Germline lookup yields CDR1 SGHNT and CDR2 YENEEA. The DNA of the CDR3 is TGTGCCAGCAGCTTAGGGGGGTCAGGGGCTCTGAACACTGTAGCTTTCTTT. This sequence encodes CASSLGGSGALNTVAFF.

This clonotype counts as medium-sized. The CDR3, as DNA: TGTGCCAGCAGCCAAGATTTAGAGGGAGTTGGGGCCAACGTCCTGACTTTC. Protein: CASSQDLEGVGANVLTF. This chain connects TRBV4-2 to TRBJ2-6, with D perhaps matching TRBD2 (5 bases). CDR1 and CDR2 from the germline V gene are LGHNA and YNFKEQ. The CDR3 extends over 17 amino acids. V was pared by 0 bases and J by 3 bases, with 12 bases between.

This clonotype was seen many times. V usage is TRBV19 and J usage is TRBJ2-3, with D unresolved. Trimming stripped 3 bases from V and 1 base from J, with 5 bases between. This CDR3 contains 13 residues. From germline, CDR1 is LNHDA and CDR2 SQIVND (reference sequence). The CDR3 sequence is CASSIVGTDTQYF. In nucleotides, the CDR3 is TGTGCCAGTAGTATCGTGGGCACAGATACGCAGTATTTT.

Comments on this clonotype: This could be a read error, since a much larger clone is one nucleotide away. The chain uses TRBV6-1 and TRBJ2-4; 8 nucleotides match TRBD2. The CDR3 has 13 amino acids. Germline-derived CDR1 and CDR2 are MNHNS and SASEGT. The trim removed 6 bases at V and 7 bases at J, leaving 5 bases unmatched. DNA for the CDR3: TGTGCCAGCAGCCGGGGGGGGTTGAACATTCAGTACTTC. It specifies CASSRGGLNIQYF.

This clonotype was counted ten times or more. At one of its ends the junction is not consistent with the germline gene, which may arise from a read error. V is TRBV4-2 and J is TRBJ2-3; D is unclear. The germline V gene has CDR1 LGHNA and CDR2 YNFKEQ. The CDR3 length is 13 residues. CDR3 coding DNA: TGTGTCAGCAGCCAAGTAGTTGGAGATACGCAGTATTTT. Translating gives CVSSQVVGDTQYF.

The rearrangement uses TRBV28 and TRBJ2-1; 9 bases fit TRBD2. The germline CDR1 and CDR2 sequences are MDHEN and SYDVKM. V shed 5 bases, J shed 9 bases, and the junction held 17 bases outside the gene matches. The CDR3 runs 17 residues. CDR3 in amino acids: CASSLFGAAGGPCEQFF. CDR3 coding DNA: TGTGCCAGCAGTCTGTTCGGCGCGGCGGGAGGGCCTTGTGAGCAGTTCTTC.